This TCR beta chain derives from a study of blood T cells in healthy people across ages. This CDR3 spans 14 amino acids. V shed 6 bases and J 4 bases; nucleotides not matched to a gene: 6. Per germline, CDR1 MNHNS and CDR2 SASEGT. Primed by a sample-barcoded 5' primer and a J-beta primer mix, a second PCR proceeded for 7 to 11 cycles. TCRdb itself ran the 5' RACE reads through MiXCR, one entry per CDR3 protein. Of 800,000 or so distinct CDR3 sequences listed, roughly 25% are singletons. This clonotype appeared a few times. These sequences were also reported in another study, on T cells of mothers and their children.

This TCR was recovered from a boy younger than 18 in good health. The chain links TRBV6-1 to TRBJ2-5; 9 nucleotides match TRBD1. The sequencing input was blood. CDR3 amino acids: CASRTGQGLETQYF. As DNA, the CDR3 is TGTGCCAGCAGGACGGGACAGGGTTTAGAGACCCAGTACTTC.